These 14 T cell receptor beta chains originate from one sample sequenced in a study of early T cells in non-severe SARS-CoV-2 infection. TCRdb called the 5' RACE reads again in MiXCR, with one record for every CDR3 protein. There are 25,000 to 40,000 distinct CDR3 sequences in the sample; around 4.6% occur only once, and just under 8% lies in the top ten. The material sequenced was whole blood. The source is an adult who was a healthcare worker with PCR-confirmed SARS-CoV-2 infection or an uninfected control (not recorded which).

This clonotype was found a few times. The V call is TRBV20-1, the J call TRBJ2-3, with a possible D match to TRBD2 (5 bases). Germline lookup yields CDR1 DFQATT and CDR2 SNEGSKA (reference sequence). This CDR3 is 15 amino acids long. Trimming stripped 1 base from V and 0 bases from J, with 11 bases between. CDR3 sequence (DNA): TGCAGTGCTAGAGTGGCTAGCACGAGCACAGATACGCAGTATTTT. Amino acids: CSARVASTSTDTQYF.

This clonotype was counted many times. The chain recombines TRBV6-6 with TRBJ1-6; 10 positions match TRBD1. Germline CDR1 and CDR2: MNHNY and SVGAGI (reference sequence). The length of the CDR3 is 15 residues. The V gene end was trimmed by 5 bases and the J gene end by 9 bases; junction bases not matched to a gene: 7. Here the CDR3 reads CASSPGQGESSPLHF. The DNA of the CDR3 is TGTGCCAGCAGTCCCGGACAGGGGGAAAGTTCACCCCTCCACTTT.

This clonotype occurred many times. DNA for the CDR3: TGTGCCAGCAGCTACGGGACCTCCTACGAGCAGTACTTC. This gives the protein CASSYGTSYEQYF. The chain joins TRBV5-6 to TRBJ2-7, with D perhaps being TRBD1 or TRBD2 (5 bases each). V was trimmed by 3 bases and J by 0 bases, leaving 7 bases between them. Germline V lookup: CDR1 SGHDT, CDR2 YYEEEE. This CDR3 has 13 residues.

This clonotype came up many times. V usage is TRBV20-1 and J usage is TRBJ2-1; 8 bases fit TRBD2. The length of the CDR3 is 14 residues. Germline CDR1 and CDR2: DFQATT and SNEGSKA (reference sequence). Trimming took 2 bases from V and 5 from J; bases not matched to a gene: 5. CDR3 in amino acids: CSARILAANNEQFF. Written as DNA, the CDR3 is TGCAGTGCTAGAATACTAGCGGCAAACAATGAGCAGTTCTTC.

This clonotype occurred many times. The V and J genes are TRBV7-6 and TRBJ1-5; the D gene is possibly TRBD1 (5 bases). Germline V gene lookup returns CDR1 SGHVS and CDR2 FNYEAQ. Trimming took off 5 bases at V and 4 bases at J, with 12 bases between the two ends. This CDR3 comprises 14 residues. The CDR3 DNA reads as TGTGCCAGCAGCAGTGGGACCGTAAATCAGCCCCAGCATTTT. This encodes CASSSGTVNQPQHF.

The chain couples TRBV12-3 or TRBV12-4 to TRBJ2-7; D possibly corresponds to TRBD1 (6 bases). The CDR3 sequence is 14 residues long. Trimming took off 7 bases at V and 4 bases at J, with 17 bases between the two ends. The CDR3 here is CASTLQGMRYEQYF. The CDR3 bases are TGTGCCAGCACCCTACAGGGAATGAGGTACGAGCAGTACTTC.

The gene calls are TRBV7-9 and TRBJ1-4, with D unresolved. The V gene lost 5 bases and the J gene lost 8 bases, with 18 bases spanning the gap. Per germline, CDR1 SEHNR and CDR2 FQNEAQ (reference sequence). The CDR3 contains 15 residues. The CDR3 spells CASSGPPRAEEKLFF. The CDR3 bases are TGTGCCAGCAGCGGTCCCCCGAGAGCAGAAGAAAAACTGTTTTTT. Full variable domain (remainder filled in from reference TRBV7-9 and TRBJ1-4): DTGVSQNPRHKITKRGQNVTFRCDPISEHNRLYWYRQTLGQGPEFLTYFQNEAQLEKSRLLSDRFSAERPKGSFSTLEIQRTEQGDSAMYLCASSGPPRAEEKLFFGSGTQLSVL.

This CDR3 reads CASSLSDIYLYSSPLHF. CDR3 nucleotide sequence: TGTGCCAGCAGTTTATCCGACATTTATCTATACAGTTCACCCCTCCACTTT. This rearrangement joins TRBV12-3 or TRBV12-4 to TRBJ1-6; D is unclear. V was clipped by 2 bases and J by 9 bases, with 20 bases between them. The CDR3 has 17 amino acids.

This clonotype has a count of ten or more. V is TRBV10-1 and J is TRBJ2-5; 8 nucleotides agree with TRBD1. The J segment lost 5 bases and the V segment lost 4 bases, leaving 9 bases of the junction unmatched. Germline V CDR1 and CDR2: WNHNN, SYGVQD (reference sequence). The CDR3 is made up of 15 amino acids. The CDR3 loop reads CASSVQGAEWETQYF. The CDR3 DNA reads as TGCGCCAGCAGTGTGCAGGGGGCCGAATGGGAGACCCAGTACTTC.

V usage is TRBV6-6 and J usage is TRBJ2-3; D ambiguous. The length of the CDR3 is 14 residues. Trimming took off 2 bases at V and 4 bases at J, with 10 bases between the two ends. The V gene's germline CDR1 is MNHNY and CDR2 SVGAGI (reference sequence). DNA for the CDR3: TGTGCCAGCAGTTACGGTCCTCCCCCAGATACGCAGTATTTT. Its protein is CASSYGPPPDTQYF.

This clonotype was seen many times. The chain is built from TRBV15 and TRBJ1-2; a possible D gene is TRBD1 (5 bases). This CDR3 is built from 14 residues. Germline CDR1 and CDR2: LNHNV and YYDKDF (reference sequence). Trimming removed 3 bases at V and 8 bases at J, with 16 bases between. DNA of the CDR3: TGTGCCACCAGCAGCCCAACAACAGGTCGGGGCTACACCTTC. This codes for CATSSPTTGRGYTF.

This clonotype has at least ten counts. The DNA for the CDR3 is TGTGCCAGCAGCTTAGCTACAGGGTTGAACACTGAAGCTTTCTTT. Translation: CASSLATGLNTEAFF. The genes are TRBV7-8 and TRBJ1-1; perhaps TRBD1 as D (6 bases). Germline CDR1 reads SGHVS; CDR2 reads FQNEAQ. The length of the CDR3 is 15 residues. The V end lost 0 bases, the J end lost 0 bases, and 8 bases lay between the germline ends.

This clonotype was seen at least ten times. V gene TRBV7-2 combines with J gene TRBJ1-1; possible D gene TRBD1, 6 bases. Germline loops: CDR1 SGHTA, CDR2 FQGNSA. V was clipped by 5 bases and J by 4 bases, with 11 bases between them. The CDR3 covers 13 residues. CDR3 nucleotide sequence: TGTGCCAGCAGCCGATCAGGGGCCACTGAAGCTTTCTTT. Protein sequence: CASSRSGATEAFF.

This clonotype was counted many times. The V call is TRBV7-6, the J call TRBJ2-2, with TRBD1 matching 7 bases. The V segment lost 2 bases and the J segment 8 bases; nucleotides outside the gene matches: 11. The CDR3 consists of 16 residues. Looked up from germline, CDR1 is SGHVS and CDR2 is FNYEAQ. CDR3 in amino acids: CASSLTERGGAGELFF. DNA of the CDR3: TGTGCCAGCAGCTTAACGGAAAGAGGGGGCGCGGGGGAGCTGTTTTTT.